Shown below are 23 T cell receptor beta chains from a single sample sequenced in a study of blood T cell repertoires in COVID-19. Repertoires were generated with immunoSEQ multiplex PCR, while TCRdb's copy carries only in-frame clones and drops some. The table records hundreds of thousands of clones, around nine tenths of them present only once. What was sequenced was peripheral blood. Source of these receptors: a woman between 18 and 29 years old who had recovered from COVID-19.

V gene TRBV6-1 combines with J gene TRBJ2-1; maybe TRBD1 (6 bases). Germline CDR1 MNHNS, CDR2 SASEGT. V lost 3 bases, J lost 1 base, and 10 bases lay in between. The CDR3 consists of 15 residues. The CDR3 sequence is CASSDKQGSYNEQFF. Written as DNA, the CDR3 is TGTGCCAGCAGTGATAAACAGGGATCCTACAATGAGCAGTTCTTC.

The rearrangement links TRBV7-2 to TRBJ1-2; D unclear. The CDR3 spans 12 residues. Germline V gives CDR1 SGHTA, CDR2 FQGNSA. Trimming left V 5 bases short and J 8 bases short, with 12 bases between. The DNA for the CDR3 is TGTGCCAGCAGCAACTTCCGAGGGGGCTACACCTTC. It encodes CASSNFRGGYTF. Combining the CDR3 with reference TRBV7-2 and TRBJ1-2 gives the whole variable domain GAGVSQSPSNKVTEKGKDVELRCDPISGHTALYWYRQSLGQGLEFLIYFQGNSAPDKSGLPSDRFSAERTGGSVSTLTIQRTQQEDSAVYLCASSNFRGGYTFGSGTRLTVV.

The CDR3 bases are TGTGCCAGCACCCTAAGGGGCTCGGCCAGAGCTTTCTTT. It codes for CASTLRGSARAFF. The V and J genes are TRBV12-3 or TRBV12-4 and TRBJ1-1; maybe TRBD1 (5 bases). The CDR3 loop spans 13 amino acids. The V and J ends lost 7 bases and 10 bases respectively, with 19 bases between them.

The chain couples TRBV9 to TRBJ1-6, with 8 nucleotides matching TRBD1. Trimming took 4 bases from V and 8 from J; bases not matched to a gene: 11. The germline CDR1 and CDR2 sequences are SGDLS and YYNGEE. The CDR3 has 16 amino acids. CDR3 nucleotides: TGTGCCAGCAGCCCTCTGGGTCGGACAGGGCATTCACCCCTCCACTTT. It is translated as CASSPLGRTGHSPLHF.

The rearrangement joins TRBV4-1 to TRBJ1-2, with 7 bases identical to TRBD1. CDR1 and CDR2 from the germline V gene are MGHRA and YSYEKL. The CDR3 contains 15 residues. The V gene end was trimmed by 0 bases and the J gene end by 7 bases; junction bases not matched to a gene: 8. CDR3 sequence (DNA): TGCGCCAGCAGCCAAGATCAACAGGGGTGGGTTGGCTACACCTTC. This encodes CASSQDQQGWVGYTF.

The CDR3 sequence is CASSDRRDSGYTF. The CDR3 nucleotides are TGTGCCAGCAGTGACAGACGGGACAGCGGCTACACCTTC. J is TRBJ1-2 and V is TRBV25-1; 7 nucleotides line up with TRBD1. Per the germline V gene, CDR1 is MGHDK and CDR2 is SYGVNS. Trimming removed 3 bases from V and 8 bases from J; junction bases left unmatched: 6. The CDR3 is 13 residues long.

This chain connects TRBV6-5 to TRBJ1-5, with 9 positions matching TRBD1. Germline assignment: CDR1 MNHEY and CDR2 SVGAGI. Trimming took 8 bases from V and 6 from J; bases not matched to a gene: 5. This CDR3 spans 13 amino acids. The CDR3 DNA reads as TGTGCCAGCGGACGGACAGGGGCTCAGCCCCAGCATTTT. Translation: CASGRTGAQPQHF.

The chain uses TRBV27 and TRBJ2-3; 9 bases are a match to TRBD1. Germline V gives CDR1 MNHEY, CDR2 SMNVEV (reference sequence). This CDR3 is built from 15 residues. V lost 5 bases, J lost 4 bases, and 7 bases stayed unmatched. In DNA, the CDR3 is TGTGCCAGCAGTAAGGGACAGGGACCGGCAGATACGCAGTATTTT. It encodes CASSKGQGPADTQYF.

The chain recombines TRBV6-5 with TRBJ2-2; D possibly corresponds to TRBD2 (5 bases). Germline V CDR1 and CDR2: MNHEY, SVGAGI. V lost 0 bases and J lost 0, with 8 bases in between. The CDR3 runs 16 residues. The CDR3 DNA reads as TGTGCCAGCAGTTACTCGCGGGCACCGAACACCGGGGAGCTGTTTTTT. Amino acids: CASSYSRAPNTGELFF.

The chain combines TRBV29-1 with TRBJ1-2; 8 bases are a match to TRBD1. The CDR3 has 14 amino acids. Germline loops: CDR1 SQVTM, CDR2 ANQGSEA. V lost 8 bases and J lost 6; bases outside the gene matches: 14. The CDR3: CSTLGAGGADGYTF. DNA of the CDR3: TGCAGCACTCTGGGGGCAGGGGGCGCGGATGGCTACACCTTC.

V gene TRBV18 combines with J gene TRBJ1-5; D is ambiguous. Trimming took 3 bases from V and 2 from J, leaving 5 bases between them. Germline CDR1 reads KGHSH; CDR2 reads LQKENI. There are 13 residues in the CDR3. Written as DNA, the CDR3 is TGTGCCAGCTCACCGGCAGGCAATCAGCCCCAGCATTTT. Translated, it gives CASSPAGNQPQHF. Supplemented by reference TRBV18 and TRBJ1-5, the full variable domain reads NAGVMQNPRHLVRRRGQEARLRCSPMKGHSHVYWYRQLPEEGLKFMVYLQKENIIDESGMPKERFSAEFPKEGPSILRIQQVVRGDSAAYFCASSPAGNQPQHFGDGTRLSIL.

The gene calls are TRBV6-2 or TRBV6-3 and TRBJ2-1; possibly TRBD2 for D (5 bases). From germline, CDR1 is MNHEY and CDR2 SVGEGT. V lost 2 bases to trimming and J lost 10 bases, with 12 bases between them. This CDR3 is built from 13 residues. The CDR3 protein is CASSYAPSGEQFF. CDR3 in DNA: TGTGCCAGCAGTTACGCCCCCAGCGGCGAGCAGTTCTTC.

J is TRBJ2-3 and V is TRBV28; 9 bases agree with TRBD2. With 3 bases clipped from V and 5 bases from J, the junction kept 18 bases outside the gene matches. CDR1 is MDHEN, CDR2 SYDVKM, per germline. The CDR3 is made up of 19 amino acids. The CDR3 is CASSLRGYWGGRAEDTQYF. DNA for the CDR3: TGTGCCAGCAGTTTGAGGGGTTATTGGGGCGGGAGGGCCGAAGATACGCAGTATTTT.

The V and J genes are TRBV2 and TRBJ2-7; D is uncertain. This CDR3 has 13 residues. From germline, CDR1 is SNHLY and CDR2 FYNNEI. V was trimmed by 3 bases and J by 2 bases, leaving 8 bases between them. Here the CDR3 DNA reads TGTGCCAGCAGTGATATGGAGACCTACGAGCAGTACGTC. It encodes CASSDMETYEQYV.

The gene calls are TRBV2 and TRBJ2-1; the match to TRBD2 covers 11 bases. Trimming at V came to 1 base and at J to 9 bases, leaving 5 bases not matched to a gene. In germline, CDR1 is SNHLY, CDR2 FYNNEI. The CDR3 consists of 15 residues. CDR3 residues: CASSEVTSGRPEQFF. In DNA form, the CDR3 reads TGTGCCAGCAGTGAAGTTACTAGCGGGAGACCTGAGCAGTTCTTC.

The J gene is TRBJ2-1, the V gene TRBV27, with TRBD2 identical over 7 bases. Per the germline V gene, CDR1 is MNHEY and CDR2 is SMNVEV (reference sequence). The ends lost 4 bases at V and 0 bases at J; junction bases unmatched: 6. This CDR3 is built from 16 residues. As DNA, the CDR3 is TGTGCCAGCAGTTCCCTAGCGGAAAGCTCCTACAATGAGCAGTTCTTC. Protein sequence: CASSSLAESSYNEQFF.

The chain carries TRBV21-1 and TRBJ2-7; TRBD1, the D gene given by the table, was not confirmed from the DNA. TRBV21-1 is annotated as a pseudogene. The CDR3 totals 15 residues. CDR3 protein: CASSKANRHSYEQYV. In nucleotides, the CDR3 is TGTGCCAGCAGCAAAGCGAACAGGCATTCCTACGAGCAGTACGTC.

This rearrangement joins TRBV6-5 to TRBJ1-5; D ambiguous. Trimming cost V 2 bases and J 9 bases, with 11 bases left between them. Germline CDR1 and CDR2: MNHEY and SVGAGI. The CDR3 is 13 residues long. CDR3 protein: CASSYDRDRPQHF. The CDR3 nucleotides are TGTGCCAGCAGTTACGATCGGGATCGGCCCCAGCATTTT.

This clone was detected once. This chain joins TRBV30 and TRBJ2-5; 8 positions agree with TRBD1. Germline V gene data show CDR1 as GTSNPN and CDR2 as SVGIG (reference sequence). V shed 0 bases and J 5 bases; nucleotides not matched to a gene: 17. The CDR3 contains 18 residues. The CDR3 DNA is TGTGCCTGGAGTGTAAATCTTATACCGCAGGGGGCGAGGGAGACCCAGTACTTC. This codes for CAWSVNLIPQGARETQYF.

This clone was detected once. The chain couples TRBV2 to TRBJ2-1; TRBD1 agrees at 10 bases. With 5 bases clipped from V and 5 bases from J, the junction kept 9 bases outside the gene matches. The germline V gene encodes CDR1 SNHLY and CDR2 FYNNEI. This CDR3 is 16 amino acids long. This CDR3 is CASSHYRDRGNNEQFF. CDR3 coding DNA: TGTGCCAGCAGTCACTACCGGGACAGGGGCAACAATGAGCAGTTCTTC.

This clone was observed once. Written as DNA, the CDR3 is TGTGCCAGCAGTATAAACGGCGGTCATGAGACCCAGTACTTC. This encodes CASSINGGHETQYF. The rearrangement links TRBV6-2 or TRBV6-3 to TRBJ2-5; no clear D. Germline V lookup: CDR1 MNHEY, CDR2 SVGEGT. There are 14 residues in the CDR3. V was trimmed by 5 bases and J by 5 bases, leaving 15 bases between them.

This clone was detected a few times. The chain carries TRBV19 and TRBJ2-1; the match to TRBD1 covers 10 bases. With 5 bases clipped from V and 4 bases from J, the junction kept 5 bases outside the gene matches. This CDR3 region has 15 residues. In germline, CDR1 is LNHDA, CDR2 SQIVND (reference sequence). The CDR3 sequence is CASSPLGQGYNEQFF. The CDR3 bases are TGTGCCAGTAGTCCCCTGGGACAGGGGTACAATGAGCAGTTCTTC.

The rearrangement joins TRBV19 to TRBJ2-2; 9 nucleotides agree with TRBD1. The germline CDR1 and CDR2 sequences are LNHDA and SQIVND (reference sequence). V was pared by 7 bases and J by 4 bases, with 13 bases of the junction left unmatched. The CDR3 loop spans 17 amino acids. CDR3 nucleotides: TGTGCCAGTAAGCGAGGGGGACAGGGCGTGGGCACCGGGGAGCTGTTTTTT. As protein: CASKRGGQGVGTGELFF.